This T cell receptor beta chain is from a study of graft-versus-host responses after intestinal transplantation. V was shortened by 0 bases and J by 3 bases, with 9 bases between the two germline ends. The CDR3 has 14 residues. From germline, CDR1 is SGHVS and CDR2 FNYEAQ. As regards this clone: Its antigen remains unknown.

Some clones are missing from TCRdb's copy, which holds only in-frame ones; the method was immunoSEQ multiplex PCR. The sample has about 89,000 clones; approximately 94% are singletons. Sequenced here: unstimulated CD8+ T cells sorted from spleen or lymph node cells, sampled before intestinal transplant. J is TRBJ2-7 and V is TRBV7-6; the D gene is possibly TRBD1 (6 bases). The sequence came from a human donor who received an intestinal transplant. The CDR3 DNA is TGTGCCAGCAGCTTAGCGGGGGCCAACTACGAGCAGTACTTC. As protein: CASSLAGANYEQYF.